These 25 T cell receptor beta chains were all obtained from the same sample, sequenced in a study of blood T cell repertoires in COVID-19. Some clones are missing from TCRdb's copy, which holds only in-frame ones; the method was immunoSEQ multiplex PCR. Of 100,000 to 150,000 clones listed, approximately 89% are singletons. The specimen sequenced was peripheral blood. These receptors originate from a woman aged 55-69 years with acute or convalescent COVID-19.

V gene TRBV7-2 combines with J gene TRBJ2-4; 8 nucleotides agree with TRBD2. The CDR3 sequence is 18 residues long. CDR1 SGHTA and CDR2 FQGNSA come from the germline V gene. J lost 3 bases, V lost 1 base, and 11 bases had no gene match. The CDR3 region is CASSLGWLAGNLKNIQYF. DNA of the CDR3: TGTGCCAGCAGCTTAGGATGGCTAGCGGGCAACCTCAAAAACATTCAGTACTTC.

V gene TRBV29-1 combines with J gene TRBJ1-1; D perhaps matches TRBD1 (5 bases). The CDR3 is 11 residues long. Deletions cut 3 bases from V and 5 bases from J, with 7 bases between. Germline assignment: CDR1 SQVTM and CDR2 ANQGSEA. CDR3 amino acids: CSVEGGTEAFF. CDR3 DNA: TGCAGCGTTGAGGGGGGGACTGAAGCTTTCTTT.

The chain is built from TRBV5-4 and TRBJ1-1, with 9 bases aligning to TRBD1. V lost 6 bases, J lost 4 bases, and 13 bases stayed unmatched. CDR1 is SGHNT, CDR2 YYREEE, per germline (reference sequence). This CDR3 region has 16 residues. The CDR3 bases are TGTGCCAGCACCCGCCAGCAAGGGACAGGGATCACTGAAGCTTTCTTT. Its translation: CASTRQQGTGITEAFF. Supplemented by reference TRBV5-4 and TRBJ1-1, the full variable domain reads ETGVTQSPTHLIKTRGQQVTLRCSSQSGHNTVSWYQQALGQGPQFIFQYYREEENGRGNFPPRFSGLQFPNYSSELNVNALELDDSALYLCASTRQQGTGITEAFFGQGTRLTVV.

This sequence joins TRBV6-5 and TRBJ2-1, with 9 bases that match TRBD2. CDR1 and CDR2 from the germline V gene are MNHEY and SVGAGI. V shed 0 bases, J shed 2 bases, and the junction held 2 bases outside the gene matches. The CDR3 extends over 16 amino acids. This chain's CDR3 is CASSYSRLAAYNEQFF. CDR3 coding DNA: TGTGCCAGCAGTTACTCAAGACTAGCGGCCTACAATGAGCAGTTCTTC.

This clone has a single count. V is TRBV5-1 and J is TRBJ2-3; TRBD2 aligns across 7 bases. This CDR3 is built from 14 residues. J lost 1 base, V lost 4 bases, and 3 bases had no gene match. From germline, CDR1 is SGHRS and CDR2 YFSETQ. Here the CDR3 reads CASSPGRGTDTQYF. For the CDR3, the DNA is TGCGCCAGCAGCCCGGGGAGGGGCACAGATACGCAGTATTTT. Supplemented by reference TRBV5-1 and TRBJ2-3, the full variable domain reads KAGVTQTPRYLIKTRGQQVTLSCSPISGHRSVSWYQQTPGQGLQFLFEYFSETQRNKGNFPGRFSGRQFSNSRSEMNVSTLELGDSALYLCASSPGRGTDTQYFGPGTRLTVL.

J is TRBJ1-1 and V is TRBV19; no definite D call. V dropped 5 bases and J dropped 4 bases, with 5 bases sitting between them. The CDR3 covers 11 residues. The germline CDR1 and CDR2 sequences are LNHDA and SQIVND (reference sequence). CDR3 protein: CASSGLTEAFF. CDR3 in DNA: TGTGCCAGTAGTGGGCTCACTGAAGCTTTCTTT.

J is TRBJ2-5 and V is TRBV6-5; tentative D call: TRBD2 (7 bases). The CDR3 runs 14 residues. Looked up from germline, CDR1 is MNHEY and CDR2 is SVGAGI. The germline V and J ends were trimmed by 7 bases and 2 bases, with 14 bases remaining between them. The CDR3 spells CASKIGGPQETQYF. Here the CDR3 DNA reads TGTGCCAGCAAAATCGGGGGGCCACAAGAGACCCAGTACTTC.

The chain is built from TRBV28 and TRBJ1-1; 7 nucleotides align to TRBD1. This CDR3 region has 15 residues. The germline CDR1 and CDR2 sequences are MDHEN and SYDVKM. V was pared by 6 bases and J by 0 bases, with 7 bases of the junction left unmatched. DNA of the CDR3: TGTGCCAGCAGCGGGACAGCCAAGTTGAACACTGAAGCTTTCTTT. Translating gives CASSGTAKLNTEAFF.

The J gene is TRBJ1-3, the V gene TRBV4-1; 7 bases are shared with TRBD1. CDR3 length equals 15 residues. V shed 3 bases and J 4 bases; nucleotides not matched to a gene: 6. In germline, CDR1 is MGHRA, CDR2 YSYEKL. CDR3 protein: CASSQIQGLGNTIYF. In DNA, the CDR3 is TGCGCCAGCAGCCAGATACAGGGGTTGGGAAACACCATATATTTT.

This chain uses TRBV27 with TRBJ1-1, with D perhaps TRBD1 (5 bases). V lost 2 bases and J lost 6, with 10 bases in between. This CDR3 is built from 13 residues. Germline values: CDR1 MNHEY, CDR2 SMNVEV (reference sequence). The CDR3: CASSLRGRAEAFF. DNA for the CDR3: TGTGCCAGCAGTTTAAGGGGCCGTGCTGAAGCTTTCTTT.

The CDR3 DNA sequence: TGTGCCAGCAGCTTAAGTCGGGCGGCGGGAGGGCCTTGGGCGACCCAGTACTTC. Translating gives CASSLSRAAGGPWATQYF. The chain combines TRBV7-2 with TRBJ2-5; TRBD2 aligns across 9 bases. The ends lost 2 bases at V and 7 bases at J; junction bases unmatched: 17. The CDR3 extends over 18 amino acids. The V gene's germline CDR1 is SGHTA and CDR2 FQGNSA.

The V and J genes are TRBV5-8 and TRBJ2-3, with D possibly matching TRBD1 (6 bases). Germline CDR1 is SGHTS and CDR2 is YDEGEE. The germline V and J ends were trimmed by 4 bases and 2 bases, with 11 bases remaining between them. CDR3 length equals 14 residues. The CDR3 nucleotides are TGTGCCAGCAGCCGCAGACAGGTCACAGATACGCAGTATTTT. Translation gives CASSRRQVTDTQYF.

The rearrangement joins TRBV7-9 to TRBJ1-5; no clear D. Germline V lookup: CDR1 SEHNR, CDR2 FQNEAQ (reference sequence). There are 13 residues in the CDR3. The V end lost 3 bases, the J end lost 5 bases, and 8 bases lay between the germline ends. The DNA of the CDR3 is TGTGCCAGCAGCTTGTTCCTCGATCAGCCCCAGCATTTT. Translated: CASSLFLDQPQHF.

The rearrangement links TRBV28 to TRBJ2-1, with a weak D call TRBD1 (5 bases). Trimming stripped 5 bases from V and 4 bases from J, with 9 bases between. Germline lookup yields CDR1 MDHEN and CDR2 SYDVKM. This CDR3 is 13 amino acids long. In DNA, the CDR3 is TGTGCCAGCAGTGTCCAGGGTTACAATGAGCAGTTCTTC. Protein: CASSVQGYNEQFF.

The chain couples TRBV6-2 or TRBV6-3 to TRBJ2-3; 15 bases match TRBD2. The CDR3 length is 15 residues. Germline V lookup: CDR1 MNHEY, CDR2 SVGEGT. V shed 6 bases and J 4 bases; nucleotides not matched to a gene: 2. CDR3 DNA sequence: TGTGCCAGCAGCCGGACTAGCGGGAGGGCAGATACGCAGTATTTT. Translated, it gives CASSRTSGRADTQYF.

The gene calls are TRBV14 and TRBJ2-7; D remains ambiguous. CDR3 size: 13 residues. With 4 bases removed from V and 4 bases from J, the gap between germline ends came to 11 bases. Germline CDR1 is SGHDN and CDR2 is FVKESK. The CDR3 spells CASSPSAKYEQYF. The CDR3 coding sequence is TGTGCCAGCAGCCCTTCAGCGAAATACGAGCAGTACTTC.

This clone turned up a few times. This chain connects TRBV7-9 to TRBJ2-1, with TRBD2 matching 8 bases. V shed 5 bases and J 1 base; nucleotides not matched to a gene: 4. The CDR3 has 15 residues. The germline CDR1 and CDR2 sequences are SEHNR and FQNEAQ (reference sequence). This chain's CDR3 is CASSVLAVSYNEQFF. The CDR3 DNA reads TGTGCCAGCAGCGTACTAGCGGTATCCTACAATGAGCAGTTCTTC.

V and J are TRBV7-8 and TRBJ1-1; TRBD1 matches 8 bases. The germline V gene encodes CDR1 SGHVS and CDR2 FQNEAQ. The CDR3 is 16 residues long. With V trimmed by 3 bases and J by 2 bases, 8 bases remained unmatched. This CDR3 is CASSLSPGQVNTEAFF. The DNA of the CDR3 is TGTGCCAGCAGCTTGTCACCGGGACAGGTCAACACTGAAGCTTTCTTT.

V usage is TRBV19 and J usage is TRBJ2-1; no reliable D call. V was cut by 2 bases and J by 7 bases, with 9 bases left in between. This CDR3 comprises 13 residues. CDR1 is LNHDA and CDR2 is SQIVND in the germline V gene (reference sequence). CDR3 in DNA: TGTGCCAGTAGTATAACTCCGAGTAATGAGCAGTTCTTC. This gives the protein CASSITPSNEQFF.

V usage is TRBV5-4 and J usage is TRBJ1-2; TRBD1 matches at 11 bases. This CDR3 comprises 16 residues. The germline CDR1 and CDR2 sequences are SGHNT and YYREEE (reference sequence). With V trimmed by 4 bases and J by 0 bases, 5 bases remained unmatched. CDR3 protein: CASSLDRGRTNYGYTF. CDR3 sequence (DNA): TGTGCCAGCAGCCTGGACAGGGGGCGGACTAACTATGGCTACACCTTC.

The chain combines TRBV2 with TRBJ2-3; TRBD2 matches at 9 bases. The CDR3 length is 15 residues. Germline CDR1 is SNHLY and CDR2 is FYNNEI. Losses at the gene ends were 4 bases for V and 4 bases for J; bases not matched to a gene: 6. Here the CDR3 DNA reads TGTGCCAGCAGTGTAGTCGCGGGGGGGGCAGATACGCAGTATTTT. Residues: CASSVVAGGADTQYF.

The rearrangement links TRBV9 to TRBJ2-3; possibly TRBD1 for D (6 bases). Trimming left V 2 bases short and J 0 bases short, with 10 bases between. Germline V gene lookup returns CDR1 SGDLS and CDR2 YYNGEE. The CDR3 has 15 amino acids. This chain's CDR3 is CASSVWGQSTDTQYF. Written as DNA, the CDR3 is TGTGCCAGCAGCGTTTGGGGACAAAGCACAGATACGCAGTATTTT.

The V and J genes are TRBV28 and TRBJ2-1; 8 bases align to TRBD1. Germline trimming cut 6 bases from V and 7 bases from J; bases unmatched to any gene: 11. The germline V gene encodes CDR1 MDHEN and CDR2 SYDVKM. CDR3 length: 15 residues. The CDR3 here is CASSTGTGNFNEQFF. CDR3 bases: TGTGCCAGCAGCACCGGGACAGGAAATTTTAATGAGCAGTTCTTC.

The chain is built from TRBV6-5 and TRBJ1-2; 7 nucleotides align to TRBD1. Trimming removed 2 bases from V and 7 bases from J; junction bases left unmatched: 10. Per germline, CDR1 MNHEY and CDR2 SVGAGI. The CDR3 has 15 amino acids. The CDR3 region is CASSYKSTGISGYTF. The CDR3 DNA is TGTGCCAGCAGTTACAAGTCGACAGGGATTAGTGGCTACACCTTC.

The chain couples TRBV5-1 to TRBJ2-3, with D possibly TRBD2 on 6 matching bases. The CDR3 has 14 residues. With 3 bases removed from V and 4 bases from J, the gap between germline ends came to 12 bases. CDR1 is SGHRS, CDR2 YFSETQ, per germline. The CDR3 region is CASSSGGRADTQYF. The CDR3 nucleotides read TGCGCCAGCAGCTCCGGGGGACGGGCAGATACGCAGTATTTT.